This T cell receptor beta chain was profiled in a study of shared clonotypes between healthy human individuals. Study information: Three plates each covered CD4 naive and memory; CD8 naive two, CD8 memory one.

All donors were healthy HIV-negative adults lacking recent acute infections or vaccinations. Caucasian adults residing in Nashville, Tennessee made up all the donors. The protocol was immunoSEQ multiplex PCR, while the TCRdb copy is restricted to in-frame clones and leaves out a portion. Of 1,400,000 or so clones listed, around 98.5% are singletons. This CDR3 spans 16 amino acids. Germline lookup yields CDR1 SGDLS and CDR2 YYNGEE. The J segment lost 5 bases and the V segment lost 3 bases, leaving 7 bases of the junction unmatched. Whole-study results and caveats: The sole specimen, blood, was sampled, and tissue repertoires likely differ.

As for this clone: Its antigen is unknown.

The sequenced sample was naive CD4+ T cells sorted from blood. Subset described: CD45RA+ positively selected. This TCR derives from a man aged 25-45 years in good health. The chain recombines TRBV9 with TRBJ2-5; 13 positions agree with TRBD2. Written as DNA, the CDR3 is TGTGCCAGCAGCGGGATGGGACTAGCGGGGAGGGAGACCCAGTACTTC. Amino acids: CASSGMGLAGRETQYF.